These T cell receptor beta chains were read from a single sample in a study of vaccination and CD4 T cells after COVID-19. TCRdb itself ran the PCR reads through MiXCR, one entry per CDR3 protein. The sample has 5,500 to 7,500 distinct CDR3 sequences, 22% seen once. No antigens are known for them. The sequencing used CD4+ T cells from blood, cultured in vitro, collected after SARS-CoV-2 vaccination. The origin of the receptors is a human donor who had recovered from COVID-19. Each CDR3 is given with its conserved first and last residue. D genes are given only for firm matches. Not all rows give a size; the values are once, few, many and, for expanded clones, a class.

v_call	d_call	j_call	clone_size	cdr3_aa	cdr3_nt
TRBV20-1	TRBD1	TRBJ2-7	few	CSARPDRGSYEQYF	TGCAGTGCAAGACCCGACAGGGGCTCTTACGAGCAGTACTTC
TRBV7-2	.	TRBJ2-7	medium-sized	CASSQMGQPPYEQYF	TGTGCCAGCAGTCAGATGGGACAACCCCCCTACGAGCAGTACTTC
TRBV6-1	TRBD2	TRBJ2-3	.	CASSELAGGPDTQYF	TGTGCCAGCAGTGAACTAGCGGGGGGGCCAGATACGCAGTATTTT
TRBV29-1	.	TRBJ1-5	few	CSVEGDGNQPQHF	TGCAGCGTTGAAGGGGACGGCAATCAGCCCCAGCATTTT
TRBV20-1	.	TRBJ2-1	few	CSARPSLGQFF	TGCAGTGCTAGACCCTCCCTCGGACAGTTCTTC
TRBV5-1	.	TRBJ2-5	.	CASSLEGGRETQYF	TGCGCCAGCAGCTTGGAGGGCGGTCGAGAGACCCAGTACTTC
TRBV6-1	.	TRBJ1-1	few	CASSEGTANTEAFF	TGTGCCAGCAGTGAGGGAACAGCTAACACTGAAGCTTTCTTT
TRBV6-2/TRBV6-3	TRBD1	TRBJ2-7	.	CASSYQGQQLYEQYF	TGTGCCAGCAGCTATCAGGGACAGCAACTCTACGAGCAGTACTTC
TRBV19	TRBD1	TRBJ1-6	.	CASSADRENSPLHF	TGTGCCAGTAGTGCCGACAGGGAAAATTCACCCCTCCACTTT
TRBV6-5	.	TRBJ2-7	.	CASSSRPTQNYEQYF	TGTGCCAGCAGTTCTCGACCCACCCAAAACTACGAGCAGTACTTC
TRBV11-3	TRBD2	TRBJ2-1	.	CASSPQTSGYNEQFF	TGTGCCAGCAGCCCTCAGACTAGCGGCTACAATGAGCAGTTCTTC
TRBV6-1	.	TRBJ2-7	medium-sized	CASSEQTAAPIWGQYF	TGTGCCAGCAGTGAGCAGACCGCGGCACCGATCTGGGGGCAGTACTTC
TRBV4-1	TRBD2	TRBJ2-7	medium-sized	CASSQASGGAYEQYF	TGCGCCAGCAGCCAAGCTAGCGGGGGGGCCTACGAGCAGTACTTC
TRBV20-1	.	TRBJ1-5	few	CSARDRRVSNQPQHF	TGCAGTGCTAGAGATCGCAGGGTGAGCAATCAGCCCCAGCATTTT
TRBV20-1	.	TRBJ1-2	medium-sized	CSARVRGEVYGYTF	TGCAGTGCTAGAGTCAGGGGCGAAGTCTATGGCTACACCTTC
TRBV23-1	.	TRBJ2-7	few	CASSQDSYEQYF	TGCGCCAGCAGTCAAGACAGTTACGAGCAGTACTTC
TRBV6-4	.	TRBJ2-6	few	CASSDSSSGANVLTF	TGTGCCAGCAGTGACTCGAGCTCTGGGGCCAACGTCCTGACTTTC
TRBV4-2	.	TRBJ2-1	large	CASSNDRGSQVF	TGTGCCAGCAGCAATGATAGGGGTAGTCAAGTCTTC
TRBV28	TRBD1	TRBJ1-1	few	CASAQGIINTEAFF	TGTGCCAGTGCACAGGGGATCATAAACACTGAAGCTTTCTTT
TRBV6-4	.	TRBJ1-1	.	CASSDSGNTEAFF	TGTGCCAGCAGTGACTCAGGGAACACTGAAGCTTTCTTT
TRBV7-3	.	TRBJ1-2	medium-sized	CASSTEGRRLGYTF	TGTGCCAGCAGCACCGAGGGGAGGAGGTTAGGCTACACCTTC
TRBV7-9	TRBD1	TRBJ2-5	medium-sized	CASSPPRTGSETQYF	TGTGCCAGCAGCCCACCCCGGACAGGGTCGGAGACCCAGTACTTC
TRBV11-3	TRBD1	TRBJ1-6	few	CASSLTETGNSPLHF	TGTGCCAGCAGCCTCACCGAGACAGGGAATTCACCCCTCCACTTT
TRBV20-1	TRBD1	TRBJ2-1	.	CSASPYRGSPSYNEQFF	TGCAGTGCTAGCCCTTACAGGGGTAGCCCGTCCTACAATGAGCAGTTCTTC
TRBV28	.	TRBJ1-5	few	CASSFRTDSYNQPQHF	TGTGCCAGCAGTTTCCGTACCGACAGTTACAATCAGCCCCAGCATTTT
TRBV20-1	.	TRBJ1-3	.	CSARDHGGTGNTIYF	TGCAGTGCTAGAGATCATGGGGGTACTGGAAACACCATATATTTT
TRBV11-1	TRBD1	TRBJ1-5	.	CASSAGTAQPQHF	TGTGCCAGCAGCGCGGGGACAGCTCAGCCCCAGCATTTT
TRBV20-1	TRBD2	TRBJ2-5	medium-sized	CSARSGLAGLRETQYF	TGCAGTGCTAGATCGGGACTAGCGGGTTTACGGGAGACCCAGTACTTC